One sample yielded the 5 T cell receptor beta chains listed below, sequenced in a study of Tregs in tolerant kidney transplant recipients. This table comes from immunoSEQ multiplex PCR, and its TCRdb copy is limited to in-frame clones, with some not included. The table has about 50,000 clones, more than 70% seen once. Recipients received nonmyeloablative bone marrow transplants from related graft donors, with transient mixed chimerism. The source material was CD8+ T cells from blood (PBMCs), sampled 12 months after the transplant. Receptors were obtained from a human patient who received a combined kidney and bone marrow transplant. Part of the T cell pool may stem from the graft donor.

The chain joins TRBV4-2 to TRBJ2-7; a possible D gene is TRBD2 (5 bases). The V end lost 3 bases, the J end lost 4 bases, and 19 bases lay between the germline ends. Germline CDR1 reads LGHNA; CDR2 reads YNFKEQ. The CDR3 is 16 residues long. The CDR3 DNA sequence: TGTGCCAGCAGCCAGCGGACGGAGGATAGAAATTACGAGCAGTACTTC. Protein: CASSQRTEDRNYEQYF.

This sequence joins TRBV30 and TRBJ2-2; 7 bases line up with TRBD1. The length of the CDR3 is 13 residues. CDR1 and CDR2 from the germline V gene are GTSNPN and SVGIG (reference sequence). The J segment lost 7 bases and the V segment lost 5 bases, leaving 7 bases of the junction unmatched. The CDR3 spells CAWPTGVGGELFF. The CDR3 DNA reads TGTGCCTGGCCTACAGGGGTCGGCGGGGAGCTGTTTTTT.

The chain joins TRBV27 to TRBJ2-2; D gene unclear. The CDR3 is made up of 15 amino acids. Germline CDR1 and CDR2: MNHEY and SMNVEV (reference sequence). Trimming took 2 bases from V and 2 from J, leaving 9 bases between them. The CDR3: CASSLLPPNTGELFF. The CDR3, as DNA: TGTGCCAGCAGTTTACTACCGCCAAACACCGGGGAGCTGTTTTTT.

The V call is TRBV5-6, the J call TRBJ2-7; 11 bases map to TRBD2. Germline V gene data show CDR1 as SGHDT and CDR2 as YYEEEE. V lost 2 bases, J lost 5 bases, and 9 bases stayed unmatched. CDR3 length: 16 amino acids. CDR3 DNA sequence: TGTGCCAGCAGCTTAGTGCCTAGCGGGAGGTACAACGAGCAGTACTTC. It is translated as CASSLVPSGRYNEQYF.

This chain links TRBV7-3 with TRBJ2-3, with D possibly matching TRBD1 (6 bases). The V and J ends lost 1 base and 3 bases respectively, with 14 bases between them. The CDR3 is 16 amino acids. The V gene's germline CDR1 is SGHTA and CDR2 FQGTGA. The CDR3 DNA is TGTGCCAGCAGCTTAAGTCTCCAAGGGGGAACAGATACGCAGTATTTT. Its protein is CASSLSLQGGTDTQYF.